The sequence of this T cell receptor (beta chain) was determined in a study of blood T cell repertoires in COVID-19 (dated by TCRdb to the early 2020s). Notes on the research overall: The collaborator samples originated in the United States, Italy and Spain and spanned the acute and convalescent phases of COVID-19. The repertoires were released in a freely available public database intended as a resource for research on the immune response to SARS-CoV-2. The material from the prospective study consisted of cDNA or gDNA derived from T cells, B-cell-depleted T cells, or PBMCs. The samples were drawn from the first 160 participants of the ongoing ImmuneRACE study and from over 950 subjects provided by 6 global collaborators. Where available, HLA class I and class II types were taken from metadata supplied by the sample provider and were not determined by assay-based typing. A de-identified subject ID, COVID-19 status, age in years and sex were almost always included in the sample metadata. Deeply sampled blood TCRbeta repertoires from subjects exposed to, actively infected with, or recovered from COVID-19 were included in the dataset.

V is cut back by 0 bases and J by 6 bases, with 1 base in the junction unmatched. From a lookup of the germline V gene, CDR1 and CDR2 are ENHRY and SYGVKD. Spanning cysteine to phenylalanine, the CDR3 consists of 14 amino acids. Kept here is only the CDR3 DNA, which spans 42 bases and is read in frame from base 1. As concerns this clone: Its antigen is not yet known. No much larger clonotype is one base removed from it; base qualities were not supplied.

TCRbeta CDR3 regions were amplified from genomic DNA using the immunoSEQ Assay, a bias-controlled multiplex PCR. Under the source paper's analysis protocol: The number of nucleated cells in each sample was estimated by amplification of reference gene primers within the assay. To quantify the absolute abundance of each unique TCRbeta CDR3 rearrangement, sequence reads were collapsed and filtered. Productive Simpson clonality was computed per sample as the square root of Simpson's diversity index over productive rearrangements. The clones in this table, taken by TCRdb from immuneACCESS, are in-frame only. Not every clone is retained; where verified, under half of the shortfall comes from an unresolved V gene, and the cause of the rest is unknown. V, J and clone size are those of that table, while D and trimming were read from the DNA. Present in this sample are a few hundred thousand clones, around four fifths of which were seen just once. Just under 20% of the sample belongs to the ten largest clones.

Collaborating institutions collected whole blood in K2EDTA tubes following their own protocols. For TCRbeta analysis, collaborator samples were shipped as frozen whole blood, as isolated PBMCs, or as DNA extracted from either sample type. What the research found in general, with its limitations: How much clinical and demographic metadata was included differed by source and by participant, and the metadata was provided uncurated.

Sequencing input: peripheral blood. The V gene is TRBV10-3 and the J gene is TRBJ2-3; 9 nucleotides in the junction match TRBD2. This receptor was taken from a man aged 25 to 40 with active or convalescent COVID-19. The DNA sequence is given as TGTGCCATCAGTGAGTCTACTAGCGGGGATACGCAGTATTTT. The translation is CAISESTSGDTQYF.